One sample yielded the 21 T cell receptor beta chains listed below, sequenced in a study of response to subunit inactivated influenza vaccine. Each CDR3 protein is one row after TCRdb ran MiXCR on the RT-PCR reads. The data hold around 520,000 distinct CDR3 sequences, with around 25% observed a single time. Source: CD4+ T cells sorted from PBMCs, taken less than 6 days after vaccination. The receptor source for this set is a man aged 45-65 years who received an inactivated influenza vaccine.

This clonotype was counted only a few times. The chain is built from TRBV20-1 and TRBJ2-7; no reliable D call. Germline V lookup: CDR1 DFQATT, CDR2 SNEGSKA (reference sequence). The CDR3 runs 12 residues. V lost 3 bases and J 5 bases, leaving 11 bases between the germline ends. The CDR3 region is CSARLNPHEQYF. The CDR3 DNA reads as TGCAGTGCTAGGCTGAATCCCCACGAGCAGTACTTC.

This clonotype was observed at least ten times. The chain employs TRBV20-1 and TRBJ2-1; 7 bases align to TRBD2. Germline loops: CDR1 DFQATT, CDR2 SNEGSKA (reference sequence). CDR3 length equals 15 residues. The V gene end was trimmed by 0 bases and the J gene end by 6 bases; junction bases not matched to a gene: 8. The CDR3 bases are TGCAGTGCTAGAGATCGCGGGAGTTTCCGCAATGAGCAGTTCTTC. This sequence encodes CSARDRGSFRNEQFF.

This chain connects TRBV27 to TRBJ2-1; perhaps TRBD2 as D (5 bases). CDR1 is MNHEY and CDR2 is SMNVEV in the germline V gene (reference sequence). V lost 1 base to trimming and J lost 7 bases, with 17 bases between them. The CDR3 totals 16 residues. CDR3 sequence: CASSLFTRYGTNEQFF. The CDR3 DNA reads TGTGCCAGCAGTTTATTCACTAGGTATGGCACGAATGAGCAGTTCTTC.

J is TRBJ1-5 and V is TRBV19; 10 bases line up with TRBD1. Germline V gene data show CDR1 as LNHDA and CDR2 as SQIVND (reference sequence). After removal of 10 bases from V and 2 bases from J, the junction contained 8 bases not matched to a gene. The CDR3 is 15 amino acids. CDR3 in amino acids: CATQLGTGGNQPQHF. CDR3 bases: TGTGCCACCCAACTCGGGACAGGGGGCAATCAGCCCCAGCATTTT.

This clonotype was seen more than once but under ten times. The chain has TRBV20-1 and TRBJ2-6; the D is unclear. Between the trimmed V and J ends, which lost 5 bases and 4 bases, there was a span of 12 bases. Germline-derived CDR1 and CDR2 are DFQATT and SNEGSKA (reference sequence). The CDR3 length is 14 residues. CDR3 sequence (DNA): TGCAGTGCTCAACGCGGCGAGGGGGCCAACGTCCTGACTTTC. Residues: CSAQRGEGANVLTF.

This clonotype was recorded a few times. The chain employs TRBV18 and TRBJ2-5; perhaps TRBD1 as D (5 bases). Germline-derived CDR1 and CDR2 are KGHSH and LQKENI. The CDR3 is 12 amino acids. V was trimmed by 1 base and J by 7 bases, leaving 7 bases between them. CDR3 in amino acids: CASSPRQGTQYF. In nucleotides, the CDR3 is TGTGCCAGCTCACCACGCCAGGGGACCCAGTACTTC.

The table lists this clonotype with a few counts. J is TRBJ2-7 and V is TRBV7-2; TRBD2 matches 11 bases. J lost 7 bases, V lost 5 bases, and 10 bases had no gene match. The CDR3 has 15 residues. Germline CDR1 and CDR2: SGHTA and FQGNSA. CDR3 residues: CASSRLLAGVSEQYF. Written as DNA, the CDR3 is TGTGCCAGCAGCCGATTACTAGCGGGAGTATCGGAGCAGTACTTC.

The rearrangement uses TRBV6-5 and TRBJ2-1; perhaps D is TRBD1 or TRBD2 (5 bases each). This CDR3 spans 14 amino acids. The V end was cut by 2 bases, the J end by 10 bases, with 15 bases between. The V gene's germline CDR1 is MNHEY and CDR2 SVGAGI. This CDR3 reads CASSYKGTSREQFF. CDR3 DNA sequence: TGTGCCAGCAGTTACAAGGGGACCTCCAGGGAGCAGTTCTTC.

This clonotype came up a few times. The chain uses TRBV12-3 or TRBV12-4 and TRBJ2-1, with 7 bases aligning to TRBD2. Trimming at V came to 1 base and at J to 10 bases, leaving 10 bases not matched to a gene. The CDR3 runs 15 residues. CDR3 sequence reads: CASSLVAGGLGEQFF. CDR3 nucleotide sequence: TGTGCCAGCAGTTTAGTAGCGGGCGGCCTAGGGGAGCAGTTCTTC.

This clonotype occurred a few times. The rearrangement links TRBV3-1 to TRBJ1-1; D perhaps matches TRBD1 (5 bases). Germline CDR1 reads LGHDT; CDR2 reads YNNKEL (reference sequence). This CDR3 is built from 15 residues. Trimming pared 4 bases from V and 1 base from J, leaving 13 bases between. CDR3 coding DNA: TGTGCCAGCAGCCGCTTGGGACGCGGGAACACTGAAGCTTTCTTT. Translation: CASSRLGRGNTEAFF.

The sample holds a few counts of this clonotype. At one of its ends the junction is not consistent with the germline gene, which may arise from a read error. V usage is TRBV6-5 and J usage is TRBJ1-1; no reliable D call. CDR3 length equals 12 residues. In germline, CDR1 is MNHEY, CDR2 SVGAGI. The CDR3 loop reads CASSNSVVEAFF. The CDR3 DNA sequence: TGTGCCAGCAGTAACTCCGTCGTTGAAGCTTTCTTT.

This clonotype has more than one count but fewer than ten. CDR3 residues: CASSFVQGHEQFF. CDR3 nucleotides: TGCGCCAGCAGCTTTGTGCAGGGGCATGAGCAGTTCTTC. The chain uses TRBV5-1 and TRBJ2-1; weak D call: TRBD1 (6 bases). This CDR3 comprises 13 residues. V was trimmed by 2 bases and J by 8 bases, leaving 11 bases between them. CDR1 is SGHRS and CDR2 is YFSETQ in the germline V gene.

This rearrangement joins TRBV20-1 to TRBJ1-1; 9 bases are a match to TRBD1. With V trimmed by 3 bases and J by 8 bases, 4 bases remained unmatched. The CDR3 is made up of 12 amino acids. Germline values: CDR1 DFQATT, CDR2 SNEGSKA (reference sequence). CDR3 protein: CSASKDRGEAFF. The CDR3 nucleotides are TGCAGTGCTAGCAAGGACAGGGGCGAAGCTTTCTTT.

This clonotype has a handful of counts. The chain combines TRBV10-3 with TRBJ1-6; D uncertain. The V gene's germline CDR1 is ENHRY and CDR2 SYGVKD. Trimming removed 6 bases from V and 8 bases from J, with 11 bases in between. The CDR3 sequence is 13 residues long. The CDR3 protein is CAIRPGADSPLHF. Here the CDR3 DNA reads TGTGCCATCAGACCGGGCGCGGATTCACCCCTCCACTTT.

The chain employs TRBV15 and TRBJ2-7; D perhaps matches TRBD2 (6 bases). Trimming removed 0 bases from V and 3 bases from J, with 12 bases in between. Germline assignment: CDR1 LNHNV and CDR2 YYDKDF (reference sequence). The CDR3 spans 15 residues. The CDR3 DNA sequence: TGTGCCACCAGCAGAGATCAGCACGGGGGCTACGAGCAGTACTTC. Amino acids: CATSRDQHGGYEQYF.

The rearrangement links TRBV11-2 to TRBJ2-5; D unclear. Germline loops: CDR1 SGHAT, CDR2 FQNNGV. Trimming stripped 7 bases from V and 5 bases from J, with 20 bases between. The CDR3 has 15 residues. The CDR3 sequence is CASISGVQSGETQYF. Written as DNA, the CDR3 is TGTGCCAGCATCTCTGGGGTGCAGTCTGGGGAGACCCAGTACTTC.

The chain combines TRBV7-2 with TRBJ1-5; D is ambiguous. Germline CDR1 and CDR2: SGHTA and FQGNSA. V was cut by 5 bases and J by 6 bases, with 11 bases left in between. CDR3 length equals 13 residues. The CDR3 spells CASSPDGIQPQHF. CDR3 coding DNA: TGTGCCAGCAGCCCCGACGGGATTCAGCCCCAGCATTTT.

This chain uses TRBV6-5 with TRBJ2-2; 9 bases map to TRBD2. CDR3 length: 16 amino acids. After removal of 4 bases from V and 2 bases from J, the junction contained 5 bases not matched to a gene. CDR1 MNHEY and CDR2 SVGAGI come from the germline V gene. The CDR3 DNA follows: TGTGCCAGCAGTTCTTTTAGCGGGGGCAACACCGGGGAGCTGTTTTTT. Translation gives CASSSFSGGNTGELFF.

The chain is built from TRBV4-1 and TRBJ2-3, with a weak D call TRBD2 (5 bases). V dropped 1 base and J dropped 4 bases, with 15 bases sitting between them. Looked up from germline, CDR1 is MGHRA and CDR2 is YSYEKL. CDR3 length equals 16 residues. CDR3 sequence reads: CASSQGTLGSSDTQYF. The CDR3 DNA reads as TGCGCCAGCAGCCAAGGGACTCTCGGAAGCTCAGATACGCAGTATTTT.

This clonotype has more than one count but fewer than ten. This chain joins TRBV29-1 and TRBJ2-1; 9 nucleotides match TRBD2. Germline-derived CDR1 and CDR2 are SQVTM and ANQGSEA. The CDR3 contains 14 residues. Unmatched junction bases numbered 5, after V lost 5 bases and J lost 3 bases. The CDR3 reads CSVLSGGSYNEQFF. Written as DNA, the CDR3 is TGCAGCGTTTTAAGCGGGGGGAGCTACAATGAGCAGTTCTTC.

This clonotype was observed a handful of times. The rearrangement links TRBV5-1 to TRBJ2-3; 8 bases match TRBD2. This CDR3 is 15 amino acids long. The V and J ends lost 1 base and 4 bases, in that order; junction bases with no gene match: 5. Per the germline V gene, CDR1 is SGHRS and CDR2 is YFSETQ. CDR3 bases: TGCGCCAGCAGCTTGCCGGCGGGGGGTCCAGATACGCAGTATTTT. Residues: CASSLPAGGPDTQYF.